The text below deals with one TCR beta chain. Its antigen is still unknown. Germline CDR1 SNHLY, CDR2 FYNNEI. V lost 5 bases to trimming and J lost 7 bases; unmatched junction nucleotides: 13. The CDR3 covers 16 residues. Profiled with immunoSEQ multiplex PCR; TCRdb holds only in-frame clones, not every one. The sample holds about 330,000 clones, roughly 90% seen once. This sample was included in a study of cytomegalovirus exposure and HLA in healthy donors. Across the study: Later, an analysis reported that the 100 to 150 validation repertoires had used the same platform as the roughly 650 first-cohort repertoires.

Study results and limitations: The TCR clusters that emerged in the first cohort tended, a later analysis found, to co-occur in the 120 or so validation repertoires.

The chain carries TRBV2 and TRBJ2-1, with 8 positions matching TRBD2. The sample taken for sequencing was PBMCs. This sequence was found in a woman between 25 and 40 years old in good health and CMV-seropositive. For the CDR3, the DNA is TGTGCCAGCAGTCCGGTGTTAGCGGGGCTTGATAATGAGCAGTTCTTC. Residues: CASSPVLAGLDNEQFF.